Presented here are 10 T cell receptor beta chains from one specimen sequenced in a study of T cells in Graves' hyperthyroidism and ophthalmopathy. The investigators amplified TCR beta CDR3 regions from RNA transcripts. TCR CDR3 regions were first amplified by RT-PCR with HTBI primers. TCRdb independently ran MiXCR on the multiplex PCR reads; one entry per CDR3 protein. The sample contains some 490,000 distinct CDR3 sequences, approximately 16% of which appear only once. Sequencing input: blood. The receptors shown here come from a woman aged 25-40 years with Graves' ophthalmopathy.

This clonotype was picked up many times. The chain combines TRBV6-1 with TRBJ2-7; 9 nucleotides match TRBD1. The CDR3 is 15 amino acids. Germline lookup yields CDR1 MNHNS and CDR2 SASEGT. The J segment lost 2 bases and the V segment lost 4 bases, leaving 6 bases of the junction unmatched. CDR3 residues: CASSVGQGPAYEQYF. The CDR3 coding sequence is TGTGCCAGCAGTGTCGGACAGGGGCCTGCCTACGAGCAGTACTTC.

The rearrangement links TRBV6-2 or TRBV6-3 to TRBJ2-2; D is unclear. V was cut by 3 bases and J by 5 bases, with 7 bases left in between. Germline lookup yields CDR1 MNHEY and CDR2 SVGEGT. This CDR3 contains 13 residues. CDR3: CASSYFVTGELFF. The DNA of the CDR3 is TGTGCCAGCAGTTATTTTGTAACCGGGGAGCTGTTTTTT.

This clonotype was counted between two and nine times. This rearrangement joins TRBV28 to TRBJ2-2; 9 positions match TRBD1. Per the germline V gene, CDR1 is MDHEN and CDR2 is SYDVKM. The length of the CDR3 is 15 residues. V lost 6 bases and J lost 1; bases outside the gene matches: 3. CDR3 nucleotides: TGTGCCAGCAGGGTGACAGGGGGGAACACCGGGGAGCTGTTTTTT. It is translated as CASRVTGGNTGELFF.

The table lists this clonotype with many counts. CDR3 loop: CASSYSGQGETQYF. DNA of the CDR3: TGTGCCAGCAGTTACTCTGGGCAGGGAGAGACCCAGTACTTC. The V and J genes are TRBV6-5 and TRBJ2-5; D might be TRBD1 (5 bases). Germline CDR1 and CDR2: MNHEY and SVGAGI. The length of the CDR3 is 14 residues. Between the trimmed V and J ends, which lost 0 bases and 4 bases, there was a span of 9 bases.

This clonotype was seen ten or more times. The chain recombines TRBV2 with TRBJ2-1; TRBD1 matches at 8 bases. The CDR3 extends over 17 amino acids. Per the germline V gene, CDR1 is SNHLY and CDR2 is FYNNEI. V dropped 6 bases and J dropped 7; count of bases not matched to a gene: 17. The CDR3 coding sequence is TGTGCCAGCAGAATCGGACAGGGACGTGGCTTGAGGAATGAGCAGTTCTTC. It translates to CASRIGQGRGLRNEQFF. Filled out from reference TRBV2 and TRBJ2-1, the complete variable domain reads EPEVTQTPSHQVTQMGQEVILRCVPISNHLYFYWYRQILGQKVEFLVSFYNNEISEKSEIFDDQFSVERPDGSNFTLKIRSTKLEDSAMYFCASRIGQGRGLRNEQFFGPGTRLTVL.

The chain combines TRBV28 with TRBJ1-5; D call uncertain. CDR1 is MDHEN and CDR2 is SYDVKM in the germline V gene. V was clipped by 5 bases and J by 12 bases, with 14 bases between them. CDR3 length: 12 residues. CDR3 bases: TGTGCCAGCAGTCCCGGAGGAACGAGCCAGCATTTT. Translation gives CASSPGGTSQHF. Using reference TRBV28 and TRBJ1-5 for the parts outside the CDR3, the full variable domain is DVKVTQSSRYLVKRTGEKVFLECVQDMDHENMFWYRQDPGLGLRLIYFSYDVKMKEKGDIPEGYSVSREKKERFSLILESASTNQTSMYLCASSPGGTSQHFGDGTRLSIL.

On this clonotype itself: A read error may be the cause here, since a much bigger clone is one base away. CDR3 loop: CASSLLGRQNTGAFF. The CDR3 nucleotides are TGTGCCAGCAGTTTACTTGGACGGCAGAACACTGGAGCTTTCTTT. The J gene is TRBJ1-1, the V gene TRBV27; D call uncertain. CDR3 length: 15 amino acids. The germline V gene encodes CDR1 MNHEY and CDR2 SMNVEV (reference sequence).

The rearrangement joins TRBV7-2 to TRBJ1-2; D might be TRBD1 (6 bases). V shed 3 bases and J shed 2 bases, with 13 bases lying between them. CDR1 and CDR2 from the germline V gene are SGHTA and FQGNSA. The CDR3 has 15 amino acids. The CDR3 protein is CASSLSRGGNYGYTF. The DNA for the CDR3 is TGTGCCAGCAGCTTGTCCAGGGGAGGGAACTATGGCTACACCTTC.

This clonotype was found many times. The CDR3 DNA follows: TGCAGTGCTAGCAACTTCGACAGGGGACTGAACACTGAAGCTTTCTTT. Protein: CSASNFDRGLNTEAFF. This chain joins TRBV20-1 and TRBJ1-1; 8 positions agree with TRBD1. The CDR3 contains 16 residues. Germline CDR1 DFQATT, CDR2 SNEGSKA (reference sequence). The V gene end was trimmed by 3 bases and the J gene end by 0 bases; junction bases not matched to a gene: 9.

The gene calls are TRBV18 and TRBJ1-5; possibly TRBD1 for D (5 bases). V gave up 8 bases and J gave up 4 bases, with 18 bases separating them. CDR3 length: 15 residues. Germline CDR1 KGHSH, CDR2 LQKENI. The CDR3: CASQGGEKRNQPQHF. The CDR3 coding sequence is TGTGCCAGCCAGGGCGGAGAAAAGAGGAATCAGCCCCAGCATTTT.